Listed below are T cell receptor beta chains from one sample, sequenced in a study of cytomegalovirus exposure and HLA in healthy donors. Only in-frame clones appear in the TCRdb table, and some are missing; sequencing was by immunoSEQ multiplex PCR. The data contain more than 85,000 clones, roughly 69% of them singletons. The sample comprised PBMCs. The receptors were gathered from a woman in her 30s in good health and CMV-seronegative. The conserved cysteine and the conserved F or W are not part of the CDR3 here.

J gene	V gene	CDR3 protein
TRBJ2-7	TRBV5-1	ASSRTGNRDQFSYEQY
TRBJ1-2	TRBV5-4	ASSFARGQGNYGYT
TRBJ1-1	TRBV30	AWRGGQLNTEAF
TRBJ1-4	TRBV28	ASSLREKLF
TRBJ1-4	TRBV7-8	ASSLGGNEKLF
TRBJ2-5	TRBV6-5	ASSYFTRQETQY
TRBJ2-2	TRBV15	ATSRAGSSAGELF
TRBJ2-5	TRBV10-3	AINAGPRETQY
TRBJ2-1	TRBV7-3	ASSLGGGPLNEQF
TRBJ2-7	TRBV30	AWSLSYEQY
TRBJ2-1	TRBV11-3	ASSLDQGGSASYNEQF
TRBJ1-1	TRBV15	ATSRRQGLNTEAF
TRBJ2-7	TRBV5-6	ASSLGPTNYEQY
TRBJ1-1	TRBV27	ASRPAGENTEAF
TRBJ1-1	TRBV4-1	ASSQDPRTGSNTEAF
TRBJ2-6	TRBV4-1	ASSQDGLGQSLAGANVLT
TRBJ1-1	TRBV5-1	ASSLEWALNTEAF
TRBJ2-7	TRBV11-3	ASSLVTGGEQY
TRBJ1-1	TRBV6-5	ASTSTGLSVAF
TRBJ2-1	TRBV5-1	ATPGQGADEQF
TRBJ2-1	TRBV7-2	ASSGAGGEQF
TRBJ1-5	TRBV25-1	ASSARGSNQPQH
TRBJ1-4	TRBV6-4	ASSQDRERWEKLF
TRBJ2-7	TRBV5-1	ASSPLAAPSYEQY
TRBJ2-7	TRBV28	ASSSPGTSFVQY
TRBJ1-5	TRBV19	ASNPGQGYQPQH
TRBJ1-2	TRBV2	ASSERTGRSGYT
TRBJ2-3	TRBV5-8	ASSHTGTGDASTDTQY
TRBJ1-1	TRBV7-7	ASSRDRATEAF
TRBJ2-7	TRBV6-5	ASSQGGRQY
TRBJ2-7	TRBV29-1	SARGYSYEQY
TRBJ1-1	TRBV15	ATSRGGGYMGGTEAF
TRBJ1-2	TRBV7-9	ASSLGGGRDGYT
TRBJ2-2	TRBV5-4	ASQGAEFAGELF
TRBJ2-3	TRBV9	ASSVGGSTDTQY
TRBJ1-1	TRBV28	ASSPTTENTEAF
TRBJ1-1	TRBV7-9	ASSQNRAAF
TRBJ1-1	TRBV5-5	ASSLGTVNTEAF
TRBJ2-5	TRBV4-2	ASSQDMGTGGREQY
TRBJ2-2	TRBV5-1	ASSLLAGSTGELF
TRBJ2-3	TRBV20-1	SATRGDTQY
TRBJ1-3	TRBV28	ASTIRDRRNTIY
TRBJ2-7	TRBV25-1	ASSMTGNYEQY
TRBJ2-5	TRBV6-1	ASSVGTDQETQY
TRBJ1-4	TRBV2	ASTQEGTGNEKLF
TRBJ1-2	TRBV19	ASSIERGGYT
TRBJ1-5	TRBV9	ARLDREEGRSNQPQH
TRBJ1-5	TRBV4-3	ASSQEFYQPQH
TRBJ1-2	TRBV7-9	ASSLEGGTGLVYGYT
TRBJ2-1	TRBV15	ATSRASGSSYNEQF
TRBJ1-1	TRBV6-5	ASTEGVYTEAF
TRBJ2-5	TRBV7-3	ASSQNAGVGTQY
TRBJ1-3	TRBV28	ASSVQLVSSGNTIY